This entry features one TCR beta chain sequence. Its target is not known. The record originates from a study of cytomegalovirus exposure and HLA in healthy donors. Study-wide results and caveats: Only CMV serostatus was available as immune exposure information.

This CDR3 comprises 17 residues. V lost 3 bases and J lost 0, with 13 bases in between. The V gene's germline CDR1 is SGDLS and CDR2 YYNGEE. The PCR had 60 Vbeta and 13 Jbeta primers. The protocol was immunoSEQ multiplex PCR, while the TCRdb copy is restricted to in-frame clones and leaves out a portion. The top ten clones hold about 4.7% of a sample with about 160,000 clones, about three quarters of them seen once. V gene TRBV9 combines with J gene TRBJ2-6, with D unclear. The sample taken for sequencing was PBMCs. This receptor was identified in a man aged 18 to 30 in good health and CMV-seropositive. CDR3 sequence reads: CASSAGWLFSGANVLTF. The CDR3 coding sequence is TGTGCCAGCAGCGCTGGCTGGTTGTTCTCTGGGGCCAACGTCCTGACTTTC.